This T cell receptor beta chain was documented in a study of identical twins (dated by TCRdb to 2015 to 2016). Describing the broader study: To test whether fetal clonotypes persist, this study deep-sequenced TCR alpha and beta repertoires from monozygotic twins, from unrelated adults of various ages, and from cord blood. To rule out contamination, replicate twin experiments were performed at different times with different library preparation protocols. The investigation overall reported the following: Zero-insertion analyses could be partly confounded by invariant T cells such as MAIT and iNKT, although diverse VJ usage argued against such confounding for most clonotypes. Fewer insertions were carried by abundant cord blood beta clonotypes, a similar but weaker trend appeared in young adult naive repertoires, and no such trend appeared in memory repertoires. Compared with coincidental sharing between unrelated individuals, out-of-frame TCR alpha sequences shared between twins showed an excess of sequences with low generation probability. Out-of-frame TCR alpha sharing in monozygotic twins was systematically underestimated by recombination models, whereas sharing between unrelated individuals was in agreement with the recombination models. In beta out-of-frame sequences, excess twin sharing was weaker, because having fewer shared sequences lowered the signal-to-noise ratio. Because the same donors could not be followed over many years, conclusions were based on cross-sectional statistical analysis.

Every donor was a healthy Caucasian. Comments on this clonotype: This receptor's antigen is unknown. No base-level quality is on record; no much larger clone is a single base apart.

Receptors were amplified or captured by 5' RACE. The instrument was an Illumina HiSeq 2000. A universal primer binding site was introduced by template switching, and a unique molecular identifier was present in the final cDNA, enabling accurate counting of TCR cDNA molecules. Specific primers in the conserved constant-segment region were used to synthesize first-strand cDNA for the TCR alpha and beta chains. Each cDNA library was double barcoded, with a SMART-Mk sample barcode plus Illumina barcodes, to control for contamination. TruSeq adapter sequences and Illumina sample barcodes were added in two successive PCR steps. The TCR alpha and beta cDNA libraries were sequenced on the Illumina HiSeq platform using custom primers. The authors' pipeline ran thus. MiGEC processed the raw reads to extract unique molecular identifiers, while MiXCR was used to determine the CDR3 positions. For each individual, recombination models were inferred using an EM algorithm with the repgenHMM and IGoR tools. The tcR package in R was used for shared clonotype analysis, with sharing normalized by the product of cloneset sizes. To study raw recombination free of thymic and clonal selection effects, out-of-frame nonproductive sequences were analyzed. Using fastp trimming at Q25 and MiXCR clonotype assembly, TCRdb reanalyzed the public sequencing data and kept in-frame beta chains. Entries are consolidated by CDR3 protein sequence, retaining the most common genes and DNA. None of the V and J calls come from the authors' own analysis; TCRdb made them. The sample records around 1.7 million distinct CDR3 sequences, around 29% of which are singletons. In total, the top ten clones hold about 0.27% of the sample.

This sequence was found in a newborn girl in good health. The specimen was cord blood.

The DNA sequence follows: TGCGCCAGCAGCTTGGGAGCAAGCGGGGACACAGATACGCAGTATTTT. Its protein is CASSLGASGDTDTQYF. Here the chain combines TRBV5-1 and TRBJ2-3; the central 7 bases match TRBD2. The CDR3 covers 16 residues, taking in both the cysteine and the phenylalanine. The only DNA kept is the CDR3, 48 bases in frame from the first base. The germline V gene gives CDR1 as SGHRS and CDR2 as YFSETQ. After removal of 0 bases from V and 2 bases from J, the junction retains 6 bases not matched to a gene.